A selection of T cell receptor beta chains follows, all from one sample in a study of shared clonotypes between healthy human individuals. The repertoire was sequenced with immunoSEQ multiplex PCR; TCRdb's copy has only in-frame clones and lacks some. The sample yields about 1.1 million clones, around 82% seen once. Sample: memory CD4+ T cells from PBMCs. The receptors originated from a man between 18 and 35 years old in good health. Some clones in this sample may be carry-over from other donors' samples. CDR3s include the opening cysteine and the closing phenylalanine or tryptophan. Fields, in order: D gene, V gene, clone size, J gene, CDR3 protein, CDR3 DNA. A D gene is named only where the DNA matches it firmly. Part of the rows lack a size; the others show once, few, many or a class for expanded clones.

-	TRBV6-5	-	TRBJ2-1	CASTNVYSSYNEQFF	TGTGCCAGCACAAACGTCTACAGCTCCTACAATGAGCAGTTCTTC
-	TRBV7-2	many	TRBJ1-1	CASSLYAALMNTEAFF	TGTGCCAGCAGCCTCTATGCAGCCTTAATGAACACTGAAGCTTTCTTT
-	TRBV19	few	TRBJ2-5	CASSLAGETQYF	TGTGCCAGTAGCCTAGCCGGGGAGACCCAGTACTTC
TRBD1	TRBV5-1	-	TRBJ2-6	CASSSTLGQGQSGANVLTF	TGCGCCAGCAGCTCTACGCTGGGACAGGGGCAATCTGGGGCCAACGTCCTGACTTTC
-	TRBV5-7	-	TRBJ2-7	CASSLATGSYEQYF	TGTGCCAGCAGCTTGGCCACAGGCTCCTACGAGCAGTACTTC
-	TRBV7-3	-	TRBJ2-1	CASRLRDPPYNEQFF	TGTGCCAGCAGACTACGGGATCCTCCCTACAATGAGCAGTTCTTC
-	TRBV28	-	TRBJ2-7	CASSETGTETYEQYF	TGTGCCAGCAGTGAAACCGGGACGGAAACCTACGAGCAGTACTTC
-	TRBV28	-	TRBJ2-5	CASSLNGAWETQYF	TGTGCCAGCAGTTTGAACGGGGCCTGGGAGACCCAGTACTTC
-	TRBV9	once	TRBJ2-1	CASSERISSYNEQFF	TGTGCCAGCAGCGAGCGAATTAGCTCCTACAATGAGCAGTTCTTC
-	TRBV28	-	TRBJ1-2	CASSAAIRGWYYGYTF	TGTGCCAGCAGTGCCGCGATTCGGGGGTGGTACTATGGCTACACCTTC
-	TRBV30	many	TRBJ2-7	CAWSVRLVAYEQYF	TGTGCCTGGAGTGTACGGCTAGTCGCCTACGAGCAGTACTTC
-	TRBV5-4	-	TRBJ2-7	CASSLWAGKRDEQYF	TGTGCCAGCAGCTTGTGGGCGGGAAAAAGGGACGAGCAGTACTTC
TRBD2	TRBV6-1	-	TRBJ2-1	CASSMGLAGSNEQFF	TGTGCCAGCAGCATGGGACTAGCGGGATCCAATGAGCAGTTCTTC
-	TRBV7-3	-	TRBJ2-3	CASSATGQISTDTQYF	TGTGCCAGCAGCGCGACCGGACAGATAAGCACAGATACGCAGTATTTT
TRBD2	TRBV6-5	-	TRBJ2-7	CASSLAGVPYEQYF	TGTGCCAGCAGCCTAGCGGGAGTTCCCTACGAGCAGTACTTC
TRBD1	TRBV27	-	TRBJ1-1	CASSLGTGKDTEAFF	TGTGCCAGCAGTCTTGGGACAGGGAAGGACACTGAAGCTTTCTTT
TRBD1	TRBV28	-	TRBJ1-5	CASSPQDRGNNQPQHF	TGTGCCAGCAGTCCCCAGGACAGGGGCAACAATCAGCCCCAGCATTTT
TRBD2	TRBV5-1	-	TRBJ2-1	CASSPTSGASYSEQFF	TGCGCCAGCAGCCCGACTAGCGGGGCCTCCTACAGTGAGCAGTTCTTC
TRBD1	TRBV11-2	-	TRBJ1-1	CASSFRTGPVGAFF	TGTGCCAGCAGCTTCAGGACAGGCCCCGTGGGGGCTTTCTTT
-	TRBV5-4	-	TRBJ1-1	CASSAETSKGNTEAFF	TGTGCCAGCAGCGCCGAGACATCCAAGGGGAACACTGAAGCTTTCTTT
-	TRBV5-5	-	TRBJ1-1	CASSLFQANTEAFF	TGTGCCAGCAGCTTGTTCCAGGCGAACACTGAAGCTTTCTTT
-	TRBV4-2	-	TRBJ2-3	CASSPASPDTQYF	TGTGCCAGCAGCCCTGCTAGCCCAGATACGCAGTATTTT
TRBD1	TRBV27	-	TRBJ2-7	CASSNPGGGYEQYF	TGTGCCAGCAGCAACCCAGGGGGCGGTTACGAGCAGTACTTC
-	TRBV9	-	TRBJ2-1	CASSLLGYNEQFF	TGTGCCAGCAGCCTCCTAGGGTACAATGAGCAGTTCTTC
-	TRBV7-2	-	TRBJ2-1	CASSLVPHYNEQFF	TGTGCCAGCAGCTTAGTTCCCCACTACAATGAGCAGTTCTTC
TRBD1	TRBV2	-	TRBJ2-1	CASRGTGGWNEQFF	TGTGCCAGCAGAGGGACAGGGGGGTGGAATGAGCAGTTCTTC
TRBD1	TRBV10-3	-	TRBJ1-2	CAISRGQGYGYTF	TGTGCCATCAGCAGGGGGCAAGGATATGGCTACACCTTC
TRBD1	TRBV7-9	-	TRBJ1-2	CASSARTGRGGYTF	TGTGCCAGCAGCGCCAGGACAGGGCGGGGAGGCTACACCTTC
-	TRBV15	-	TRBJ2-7	CATSRGERYYEQYF	TGTGCCACCAGCAGAGGTGAGCGTTACTACGAGCAGTACTTC
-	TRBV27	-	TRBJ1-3	CASSPGTTGNTIYF	TGTGCCAGCTCACCCGGGACAACTGGAAACACCATATATTTT
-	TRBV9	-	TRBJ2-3	CASSHTSQDTDTQYF	TGTGCCAGCAGCCATACCTCTCAGGACACAGATACGCAGTATTTT